This T cell receptor beta chain was sequenced during a study of cytomegalovirus exposure and HLA in healthy donors (dated by TCRdb to about 2017). Study-level background: An earlier analysis of under 600 of the donors reported about 290 Gb of sequence data and 117 million unique TCR beta sequences from 150 million to 200 million T cells. Besides the first cohort of 666 subjects, a separate validation cohort made up of over 100 different subjects was used. In a later analysis, previously published TCR beta repertoires from about 640 donors were re-analyzed and high-resolution HLA genotyping was added so that TCR occurrence patterns could be studied. A few DR-DQ haplotypes were treated as single units for association and clustering because of strong linkage in the cohort. To predict cytomegalovirus infection status, the study brought together high-throughput TCR immunosequencing, statistical association of individual TCRs with disease status, and machine learning. Rather than drawing on any new phenotypic data, the later analysis identified candidate immune exposures from TCR beta sequences and the way those sequences occurred across donors. Typing coverage varied by locus: roughly 629-640 donors for A, B, C, DRB1 and DQB1; more than 500 for DQA1; about 600 for DPA1; some 470 for DPB1. The genetic ancestry cluster associated with self-reported Caucasian donors included roughly 84% of the roughly 380 genotyped donors. Among about 410 genotyped donors of the cohort, an average of roughly 230,000 unique TCR beta nucleotide sequences was sequenced per donor, of which about 19% were non-productive. Both class I and class II loci were covered by HLA typing, at four-digit resolution. Genome-wide SNP genotypes for about 60% of the 666 donors were used in a later genetic analysis, which treated that subset as a discovery cohort. Roughly 300 gigabases of sequencing data and roughly 90 million unique TCR sequences were included in an early release covering 500 to 750 HLA-typed donors. An earlier analysis of nearly 600 of the donors applied high-throughput TCR beta sequencing to assess whether each TCR beta V gene segment acted as functional or pseudogenic. The study used immunosequencing to profile the T cell repertoires of 600 to 850 subjects and linked those repertoires to cytomegalovirus serostatus. All discovery cohort repertoires had been generated using a single sequencing platform. The study was designed to test whether signatures of past pathogen exposure could be identified by cataloging public T cell receptors. Donor age, sex, ethnicity and CMV serostatus were collected together with the repertoire data. The study at large found these results: The sequencing pipeline was judged likely to have produced a cluster of highly shared sequence variants as a technical artifact. V-gene and J-gene trimming of TCR beta chains was associated with a missense DCLRE1C variant in a later genetic analysis, and the association was replicated in an independent cohort. Sequencing depth was assumed to be roughly uniform across donors in the presence/absence analyses, though that assumption may not hold. Because some donors lacked HLA typing at each locus, the association tests relied only on the typed subset. The only immune exposure information available for the cohort was CMV serostatus. According to a later analysis, TCR association rates differed among HLA loci, with DRB1 alleles showing the most associated TCRs and HLA-C alleles showing the fewest. Most TCR sequences were seen in very few donors, while some public TCRs were found in many individuals. Several of the top co-occurrence clusters appeared to be linked to parvovirus B19, influenza, CMV and Epstein-Barr virus, according to a later analysis. Because counts were too low, seventeen rarely observed V segments, including chromosome 9 orphons, were excluded from the earlier analysis of a few hundred of the donors. Specific HLA alleles were associated with more than 15,000 TCR beta sequences at a false discovery rate of 0.05 in a later analysis. In the study, around 160 TCR beta chains were listed as associated with cytomegalovirus. In an earlier analysis of 500 to 650 of the donors, most TCR beta V segments appeared in productive rearrangements about 87% or about 30% of the time, broadly matching IMGT annotations. In a later analysis, most CMV-associated TCR beta chains were found to appear HLA-restricted, with HLA associations seemingly driven largely by CMV exposure. A later genetic analysis reported fewer N-insertions in productive TCRs among donors in an Asian-associated ancestry cluster than the roughly 700-donor mean. Linkage disequilibrium might explain the correlated functional status among segregating V segments, but an unknown experimental factor could not be ruled out. Assigning TCR associations to individual alleles was difficult when HLA alleles, especially DR and DQ, strongly co-occurred. A further reported finding was that TCR beta sequences accurately predicted the HLA-A and HLA-B alleles for most subjects in the first cohort. Cytomegalovirus status was reported to be diagnosed by the classifier with high specificity and sensitivity in both the original and validation cohorts. In a later analysis, HLA-associated TCR beta chains showed more clonal expansion and lower generation probabilities than non-associated chains that were equally common. According to the authors, the approach could potentially be generalized to other disease states and immunological phenotypes. In vitro tests confirmed that a few of the cytomegalovirus-associated TCR beta chains recognize cytomegalovirus antigens. In this cohort, only TCR beta chains were sequenced, and detectable features were limited by the absence of alpha or paired-chain data.

Libraries were built with the immunoSEQ multiplex PCR assay. For the multiplex PCR, a mixture combining 60 forward primers for TCR Vbeta segments and 13 reverse primers for TCR Jbeta segments was used. Amplification of the CDR3 region of rearranged TCR beta genes was performed with a multiplex PCR assay on genomic DNA. On the Illumina HiSeq System, the amplified TCR beta libraries were sequenced as 87-base-pair reads. Regarding the original processing steps: A later analysis tallied around 82 million unique TCR beta chains across the 610 or so repertoires, and approximately 11 million of those chains were shared by two or more donors. A nearest-neighbor algorithm error-corrected the raw reads and collapsed the reads into unique sequences, merging closely related sequences to remove PCR and sequencing errors. Alignment of CDR3 sequences to IMGT reference sequences was used to assign V, D and J gene segments. Each retained sequence needed at least a six-nucleotide match to both a V gene segment and a J gene segment. A rearrangement was called productive if the CDR3 had no stop codons and remained in frame with V and J, and every other rearrangement was called non-productive. Following IMGT convention, CDR3 was defined as the stretch from the second conserved V-encoded cysteine up to the conserved J-encoded phenylalanine. The earlier analysis of 587 of the donors excluded sequences that lacked an unambiguous match to a single V gene segment. An earlier analysis of 587 of the donors called V segments functional above 56.7% productive rearrangements and segregating when the between-donor standard deviation exceeded 5%. A statistical classification framework was built for diagnosing cytomegalovirus status from the catalog of TCR beta chain sequences. In a later analysis, V and J genes were assigned by comparing TCR nucleotide sequences against IMGT/GENE-DB human TR gene sequences. The TCRdist pipeline was used in a later analysis to assign CDR3 sequences and most-parsimonious VDJ recombination scenarios. In a later analysis, each TCR beta chain was defined by its CDR3 amino acid sequence together with its V-gene family, and reads lacking a unique V-gene family were excluded. In a later analysis, around 650 highly shared, low-generation-probability nucleotide sequences were removed to address suspected cross-contamination and a sequencing artifact. In a later analysis, a clonal expansion index was calculated for each public chain from normalized within-repertoire ranks of inferred template counts. In a later analysis, generation probabilities were computed with a VDJ recombination model fitted to out-of-frame rearrangements, and the resulting probabilities were checked against IGoR. In a later analysis, TCR-TCR, TCR-HLA and TCR-CMV co-occurrence was scored with hypergeometric tests, and a repertoire-size bias correction was applied to TCR pairs. In a later analysis, false discovery rates were estimated by permuting HLA or CMV assignments 20 times. A later analysis grouped co-occurring TCRs with DBSCAN, adding TCRdist sequence similarity when clustering within HLA-allele-positive subsets. Repertoires with fewer than 30,000 or more than 120,000 public chains were left out of co-occurrence clustering, as were about 5 repertoires with anomalous nucleotide sharing. Entries here come from immuneACCESS through TCRdb and include only in-frame sequences with V and J called. Some clones fail to appear in such tables; in the studies checked, an unresolved V gene covers under half of the shortfall, and the cause of the remainder is unknown. That table furnishes V, J and clone size, whereas the DNA furnished D and trimming. The sample table lists about 150,000 clones, roughly 72% of them with a count of one. About 2% of the sample comes from the top ten.

With regard to this clone: Its antigen is unknown. Within one base of it there is no much larger clone, and no base qualities were kept.

The cohort consisted of approximately 670 healthy bone marrow donors. At the time of sampling, all cohort members were nominally healthy, though unrecorded immune exposures were likely present. The donor was CMV seronegative and belonged to the group of 352 seronegative cohort members. A peripheral blood sample was provided by each donor, and peripheral blood mononuclear cells were used for TCR beta sequencing. The Qiagen DNeasy Blood Extraction Kit was used to extract genomic DNA from the blood cell samples. This receptor was identified in a man aged 25 to 40 in good health and CMV-seronegative. Sequencing was done on a sample of PBMCs.

At the DNA level, the sequence is TGTGCCAGCAGCTTGGGGACAGGGCCTTCCTCCTACGAGCAGTACTTC. This codes for CASSLGTGPSSYEQYF. This chain is built from TRBV11-2 and TRBJ2-7; 9 junctional bases match TRBD1. The CDR3 covers 16 residues, taking in both the cysteine and the phenylalanine. Only CDR3 DNA remains: 48 bases, in frame from the first base. V and J are trimmed by 3 bases and 0 bases, and the gene matches miss 6 bases of the junction. The germline V gene gives CDR1 as SGHAT and CDR2 as FQNNGV.